Below are 21 T cell receptor beta chains sequenced from a single sample in a study of OX40 agonist ivuxolimab in advanced cancers. Here immunoSEQ multiplex PCR was the method, and the copy in TCRdb shows in-frame clones only, minus some. The sample contains about 37,000 clones, about 88% of which appear only once. The sample was CD4+ or CD8+ T cells sorted from blood, taken in a trial of the OX40 agonist ivuxolimab. The receptors here all came from an adult with an advanced solid tumor such as melanoma, head and neck, liver or kidney cancer.

The chain recombines TRBV19 with TRBJ2-7, with TRBD1 matching over 7 bases. The CDR3 runs 18 residues. CDR1 LNHDA and CDR2 SQIVND come from the germline V gene (reference sequence). The V gene end was trimmed by 2 bases and the J gene end by 4 bases; junction bases not matched to a gene: 17. The CDR3 nucleotides read TGTGCCAGTAGTATAACCGGAGGACAGGACCTACCTAAATACGAGCAGTACTTC. Translation: CASSITGGQDLPKYEQYF. The entire variable domain, with the rest obtained from reference TRBV19 and TRBJ2-7, is as follows: DGGITQSPKYLFRKEGQNVTLSCEQNLNHDAMYWYRQDPGQGLRLIYYSQIVNDFQKGDIAEGYSVSREKKESFPLTVTSAQKNPTAFYLCASSITGGQDLPKYEQYFGPGTRLTVT.

DNA for the CDR3: TGTGCCAGCAGCTTAGACCCCGGGACAGCCTCCTACGAGCAGTACTTC. This translates into CASSLDPGTASYEQYF. The chain carries TRBV11-2 and TRBJ2-7; TRBD1 matches at 7 bases. Germline V gene data show CDR1 as SGHAT and CDR2 as FQNNGV. The CDR3 covers 16 residues. V shed 0 bases and J 0 bases; nucleotides not matched to a gene: 5.

The V and J genes are TRBV4-1 and TRBJ2-3; tentatively, D is TRBD2 (5 bases). CDR1 is MGHRA, CDR2 YSYEKL, per germline. The ends were cut back, 1 base at V and 1 base at J, with 15 bases in the middle. The CDR3 spans 17 residues. CDR3 loop: CASSQVSIIGGTDTQYF. In DNA form, the CDR3 reads TGCGCCAGCAGCCAAGTGAGTATCATCGGGGGCACAGATACGCAGTATTTT.

The chain couples TRBV11-2 to TRBJ2-3; TRBD1 or TRBD2 may be the D gene (5 bases each). The CDR3 has 19 amino acids. CDR1 is SGHAT and CDR2 is FQNNGV in the germline V gene. Trimming pared 3 bases from V and 0 bases from J, leaving 22 bases between. CDR3 sequence: CASSLAYGVGDYSTDTQYF. CDR3 in DNA: TGTGCCAGCAGCTTGGCTTACGGTGTGGGGGATTATAGCACAGATACGCAGTATTTT. The whole variable domain, filled in from reference TRBV11-2 and TRBJ2-3, reads EAGVAQSPRYKIIEKRQSVAFWCNPISGHATLYWYQQILGQGPKLLIQFQNNGVVDDSQLPKDRFSAERLKGVDSTLKIQPAKLEDSAVYLCASSLAYGVGDYSTDTQYFGPGTRLTVL.

The J gene is TRBJ1-5, the V gene TRBV4-1; 8 bases are shared with TRBD1. The CDR3 is 17 residues long. The V segment lost 2 bases and the J segment 1 base; nucleotides outside the gene matches: 7. Per the germline V gene, CDR1 is MGHRA and CDR2 is YSYEKL. CDR3 sequence: CASSQTGGLESNQPQHF. In DNA, the CDR3 is TGCGCCAGCAGCCAAACAGGGGGTCTGGAGAGCAATCAGCCCCAGCATTTT.

In its sample, this clone was seen once. The rearrangement links TRBV13 to TRBJ2-7; 7 bases map to TRBD2. J gave up 5 bases and V 3 bases, and 7 bases lay outside the gene matches. The length of the CDR3 is 14 residues. CDR1 is PRHDT, CDR2 FYEKMQ, per germline (reference sequence). As DNA, the CDR3 is TGTGCCAGCAGCTTGGGAGGGGTGTGGCACGAGCAGTACTTC. This sequence encodes CASSLGGVWHEQYF.

The V call is TRBV4-2, the J call TRBJ2-2; D may be TRBD1 (6 bases). V lost 0 bases, J lost 4 bases, and 15 bases lay in between. The CDR3 totals 17 residues. CDR1 is LGHNA, CDR2 YNFKEQ, per germline. For the CDR3, the DNA is TGTGCCAGCAGCCAAGATCTTGGGGGCGCGGGCACCGGGGAGCTGTTTTTT. Translating it yields CASSQDLGGAGTGELFF.

The V gene is TRBV6-6, the J gene TRBJ2-3; D gene ambiguous. V lost 2 bases to trimming and J lost 5 bases, with 14 bases between them. CDR3 size: 15 residues. Germline values: CDR1 MNHNY, CDR2 SVGAGI (reference sequence). CDR3 sequence reads: CASSYTAQGGDTQYF. The CDR3 coding sequence is TGTGCCAGCAGTTACACCGCCCAAGGCGGAGATACGCAGTATTTT.

This sequence joins TRBV7-9 and TRBJ2-3; tentatively, D is TRBD2 (5 bases). Trimming removed 3 bases at V and 0 bases at J, with 16 bases between. The CDR3 length is 17 residues. The V gene's germline CDR1 is SEHNR and CDR2 FQNEAQ (reference sequence). In DNA form, the CDR3 reads TGTGCCAGCAGCTTTGAGGCGGGCTATGCTAGCACAGATACGCAGTATTTT. Protein product: CASSFEAGYASTDTQYF.

The chain couples TRBV5-6 to TRBJ1-1; no clear D gene. Germline CDR1 reads SGHDT; CDR2 reads YYEEEE. This CDR3 is built from 13 residues. Trimming stripped 0 bases from V and 1 base from J, with 4 bases between. CDR3 sequence: CASSLAANTEAFF. CDR3 coding DNA: TGTGCCAGCAGCTTGGCAGCGAACACTGAAGCTTTCTTT.

This clone was detected once. The chain links TRBV7-3 to TRBJ2-1; 8 nucleotides align to TRBD2. From germline, CDR1 is SGHTA and CDR2 FQGTGA. The CDR3 covers 16 residues. The junction had 7 bases not matched to a gene; V was cut back by 2 bases and J by 4 bases. The CDR3 DNA sequence: TGTGCCAGCAGCTTATTAACGGGGGGGTTATACAATGAGCAGTTCTTC. Translation: CASSLLTGGLYNEQFF.

The gene calls are TRBV27 and TRBJ1-2; D ambiguous. The germline V gene has CDR1 MNHEY and CDR2 SMNVEV (reference sequence). The CDR3 is 14 residues long. V gave up 0 bases and J gave up 4 bases, with 9 bases separating them. CDR3 loop: CASSLSPVTYGYTF. As DNA, the CDR3 is TGTGCCAGCAGTTTATCCCCAGTCACCTATGGCTACACCTTC.

V gene TRBV2 combines with J gene TRBJ2-1; no clear D. The CDR3 has 10 amino acids. Germline CDR1 reads SNHLY; CDR2 reads FYNNEI. Trimming left V 3 bases short and J 6 bases short, with 0 bases between. CDR3 bases: TGTGCCAGCAGTGACAATGAGCAGTTCTTC. Its protein product is CASSDNEQFF.

V is TRBV2 and J is TRBJ2-7; D is unclear. The V end was cut by 2 bases, the J end by 1 base, with 6 bases between. Germline lookup yields CDR1 SNHLY and CDR2 FYNNEI. This CDR3 contains 13 residues. CDR3 sequence: CASSELRSYEQYF. The CDR3 DNA follows: TGTGCCAGCAGTGAATTGAGGTCCTACGAGCAGTACTTC.

The V call is TRBV5-4, the J call TRBJ2-3; 13 bases line up with TRBD2. Germline CDR1 is SGHNT and CDR2 is YYREEE (reference sequence). With V trimmed by 4 bases and J by 2 bases, 4 bases remained unmatched. CDR3 length equals 16 residues. The CDR3 bases are TGTGCCAGCAGCCGAGGGACTAGCGGGATCACAGATACGCAGTATTTT. Protein sequence: CASSRGTSGITDTQYF.

J is TRBJ1-6 and V is TRBV27; D is unresolved. Trimming took off 5 bases at V and 0 bases at J, with 11 bases between the two ends. Germline assignment: CDR1 MNHEY and CDR2 SMNVEV (reference sequence). The CDR3 spans 16 residues. This CDR3 reads CASSPDTSSYNSPLHF. CDR3 in DNA: TGTGCCAGCAGTCCTGACACGAGCTCCTATAATTCACCCCTCCACTTT.

This clone was picked up one time. The CDR3 DNA follows: TGTGCCAGTAGTTGGGGGCACGCTAGCGGGGGGATTTACGAGCAGTACTTC. Translating gives CASSWGHASGGIYEQYF. The chain is built from TRBV19 and TRBJ2-7; TRBD2 agrees at 11 bases. This CDR3 has 17 amino acids. Losses at the gene ends were 5 bases for V and 4 bases for J; bases not matched to a gene: 13. The germline V gene encodes CDR1 LNHDA and CDR2 SQIVND (reference sequence).

V usage is TRBV15 and J usage is TRBJ2-7, with D tentatively TRBD1 (6 bases). Deletions cut 1 base from V and 5 bases from J, with 15 bases between. Germline V gives CDR1 LNHNV, CDR2 YYDKDF (reference sequence). The CDR3 totals 15 residues. The CDR3 DNA is TGTGCCACCAGCAGAGCGAGGGGGAGTTTCGACGAGCAGTACTTC. It is translated as CATSRARGSFDEQYF.

The chain uses TRBV28 and TRBJ1-6; D unresolved. V was cut by 3 bases and J by 11 bases, with 11 bases left in between. Germline V gene data show CDR1 as MDHEN and CDR2 as SYDVKM. The CDR3 is 13 amino acids. The DNA for the CDR3 is TGTGCCAGCAGTTTGCCCGGTAGGGCACCCCTCCACTTT. Its protein product is CASSLPGRAPLHF.

The V gene is TRBV18, the J gene TRBJ2-2, with no clear D. This CDR3 is 17 amino acids long. From germline, CDR1 is KGHSH and CDR2 LQKENI. V lost 5 bases and J lost 6, with 22 bases in between. DNA for the CDR3: TGTGCCAGCTCATCCGGTATTGTGGCGGTCCCTCCCGGGGAGCTGTTTTTT. It codes for CASSSGIVAVPPGELFF.

Here the CDR3 reads CAWSAGTGRYEQYF. CDR3 sequence (DNA): TGTGCCTGGAGTGCTGGGACAGGGAGGTACGAGCAGTACTTC. J is TRBJ2-7 and V is TRBV30; 9 bases agree with TRBD1. V was clipped by 1 base and J by 4 bases; unmatched bases: 5. This CDR3 is built from 14 residues. From germline, CDR1 is GTSNPN and CDR2 SVGIG (reference sequence).